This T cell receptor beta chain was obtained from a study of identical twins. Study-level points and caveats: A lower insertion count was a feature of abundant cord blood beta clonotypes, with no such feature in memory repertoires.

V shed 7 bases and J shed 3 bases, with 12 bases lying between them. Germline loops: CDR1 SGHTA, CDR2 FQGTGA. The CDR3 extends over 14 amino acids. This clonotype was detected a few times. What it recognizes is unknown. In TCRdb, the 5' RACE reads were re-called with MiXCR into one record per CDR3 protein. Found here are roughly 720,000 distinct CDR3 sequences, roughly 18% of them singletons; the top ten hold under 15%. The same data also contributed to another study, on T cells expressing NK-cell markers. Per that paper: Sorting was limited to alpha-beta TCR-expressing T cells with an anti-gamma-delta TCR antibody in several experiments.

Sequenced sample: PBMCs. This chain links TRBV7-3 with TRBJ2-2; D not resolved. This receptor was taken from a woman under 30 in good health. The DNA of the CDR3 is TGTGCCAGCAACTTTGGCGTGGACACCGGGGAGCTGTTTTTT. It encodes CASNFGVDTGELFF.